This T cell receptor beta chain was profiled in a study of graft-versus-host responses after intestinal transplantation. The assay was immunoSEQ multiplex PCR, and TCRdb's table has in-frame clones only and misses some. The sample yields around 13,000 clones, roughly 86% seen once. The germline gives CDR1 KGHSH, CDR2 LQKENI. Trimming took 3 bases from V and 5 from J, leaving 8 bases between them. The CDR3 has 13 amino acids. The specimen was PBMCs, collected after intestinal transplantation. The chain has TRBV18 and TRBJ1-5, with D uncertain. The sequence was collected from a human patient who received an intestinal transplant, so some T cells may come from the graft donor. The CDR3 reads CASSPDGYQPQHF. The DNA of the CDR3 is TGTGCCAGCTCACCGGACGGATATCAGCCCCAGCATTTT.